This entry lists 2 T cell receptor beta chains sequenced from one sample in a study of brain T cells in children with intractable seizures. Measured with immunoSEQ multiplex PCR; TCRdb has only the in-frame clones, and not every one. The profile shows approximately 41,000 clones, around nine tenths of them singletons. This material consisted of peripheral blood, taken at surgery. The source is a girl aged 2 to 10 with tuberous sclerosis and intractable seizures.

The rearrangement links TRBV5-1 to TRBJ1-1, with D perhaps matching TRBD1 (5 bases). The V end was cut by 10 bases, the J end by 1 base, with 17 bases between. The CDR3 consists of 14 residues. Germline loops: CDR1 SGHRS, CDR2 YFSETQ. CDR3 DNA: TGCGCCTCAACGCTCCGGGGGGAGAACACTGAAGCTTTCTTT. It specifies CASTLRGENTEAFF.

This chain joins TRBV2 and TRBJ1-3, with TRBD1 matching over 9 bases. The CDR3 spans 18 residues. The V gene's germline CDR1 is SNHLY and CDR2 FYNNEI. V lost 6 bases and J lost 0; bases outside the gene matches: 12. CDR3 amino acids: CASRDRGLPSNSGNTIYF. As DNA, the CDR3 is TGTGCCAGCAGGGACAGGGGCCTCCCCTCCAACTCTGGAAACACCATATATTTT.